This T cell receptor (beta chain) is from a study of cytomegalovirus exposure and HLA in healthy donors. 60 Vbeta and 13 Jbeta primers were used in PCR. Using immunoSEQ multiplex PCR, the repertoire was profiled, and TCRdb retains in-frame clones only, with some absent. The profile covers some 140,000 clones, with 80% appearing a single time and 4.8% taken by the ten largest. Trimming cost V 2 bases and J 4 bases; bases outside gene matches: 10. CDR1 and CDR2 (germline): SGHVS, FNYEAQ. The CDR3 contains 17 residues. The source of this sequence is a man aged 25 to 40 in good health. The genes are TRBV7-6 and TRBJ2-5, with 10 bases that match TRBD2. Sequenced input: PBMCs. DNA of the CDR3: TGTGCCAGCAGCTTATACGCTAGCGGGGGCCTCCGAGAGACCCAGTACTTC. It yields the protein CASSLYASGGLRETQYF.